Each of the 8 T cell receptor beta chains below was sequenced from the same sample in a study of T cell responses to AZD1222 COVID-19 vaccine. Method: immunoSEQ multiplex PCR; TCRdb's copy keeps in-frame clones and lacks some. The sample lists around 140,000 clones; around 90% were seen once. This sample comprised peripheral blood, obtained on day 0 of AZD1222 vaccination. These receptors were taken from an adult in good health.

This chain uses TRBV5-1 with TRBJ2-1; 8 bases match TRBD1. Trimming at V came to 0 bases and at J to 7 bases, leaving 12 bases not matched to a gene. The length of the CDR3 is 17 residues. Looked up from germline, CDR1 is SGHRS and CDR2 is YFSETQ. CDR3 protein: CASSLVVRDRGWNEQFF. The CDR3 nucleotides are TGCGCCAGCAGCTTGGTAGTCCGTGACAGGGGATGGAATGAGCAGTTCTTC.

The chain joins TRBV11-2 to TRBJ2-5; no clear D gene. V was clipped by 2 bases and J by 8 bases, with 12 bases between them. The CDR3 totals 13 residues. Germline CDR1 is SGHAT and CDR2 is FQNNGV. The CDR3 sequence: CASSLTRIGTQYF. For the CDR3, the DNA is TGTGCCAGCAGCTTAACTCGTATTGGCACCCAGTACTTC.

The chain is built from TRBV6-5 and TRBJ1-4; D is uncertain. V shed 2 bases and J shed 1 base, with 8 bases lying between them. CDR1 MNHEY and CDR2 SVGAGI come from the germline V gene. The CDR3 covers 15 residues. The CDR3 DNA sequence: TGTGCCAGCAGTTACGCATGGGGAACTAATGAAAAACTGTTTTTT. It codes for CASSYAWGTNEKLFF.

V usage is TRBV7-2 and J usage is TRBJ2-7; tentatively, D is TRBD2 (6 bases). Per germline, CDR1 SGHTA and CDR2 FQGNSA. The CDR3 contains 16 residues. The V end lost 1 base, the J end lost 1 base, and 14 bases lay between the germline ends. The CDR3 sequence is CASSLGGGMGSYEQYF. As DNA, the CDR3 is TGTGCCAGCAGCTTAGGAGGCGGGATGGGATCCTACGAGCAGTACTTC. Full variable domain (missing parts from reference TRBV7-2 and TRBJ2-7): GAGVSQSPSNKVTEKGKDVELRCDPISGHTALYWYRQSLGQGLEFLIYFQGNSAPDKSGLPSDRFSAERTGGSVSTLTIQRTQQEDSAVYLCASSLGGGMGSYEQYFGPGTRLTVT.

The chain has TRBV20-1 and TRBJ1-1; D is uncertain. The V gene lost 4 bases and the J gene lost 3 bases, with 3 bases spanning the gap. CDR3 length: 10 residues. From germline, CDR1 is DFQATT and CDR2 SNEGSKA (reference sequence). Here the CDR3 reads CSAIHTEAFF. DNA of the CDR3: TGCAGTGCTATTCACACTGAAGCTTTCTTT.

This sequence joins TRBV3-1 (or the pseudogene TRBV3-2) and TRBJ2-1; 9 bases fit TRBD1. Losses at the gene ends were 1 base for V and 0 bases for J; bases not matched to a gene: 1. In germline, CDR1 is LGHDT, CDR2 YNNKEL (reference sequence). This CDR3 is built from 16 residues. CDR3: CASSQVTGGSYNEQFF. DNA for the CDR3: TGTGCCAGCAGCCAAGTGACAGGGGGCTCCTACAATGAGCAGTTCTTC.

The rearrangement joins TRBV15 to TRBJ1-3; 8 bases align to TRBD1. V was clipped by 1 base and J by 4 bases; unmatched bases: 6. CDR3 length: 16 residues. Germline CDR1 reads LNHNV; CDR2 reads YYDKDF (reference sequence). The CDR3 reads CATSRGRTGPGNTIYF. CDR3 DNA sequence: TGTGCCACCAGCAGAGGACGGACAGGGCCGGGAAACACCATATATTTT.

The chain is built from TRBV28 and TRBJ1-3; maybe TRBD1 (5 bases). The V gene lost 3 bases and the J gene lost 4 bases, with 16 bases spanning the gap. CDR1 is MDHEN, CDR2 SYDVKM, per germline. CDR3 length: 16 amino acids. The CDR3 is CASSFRGRGWGNTIYF. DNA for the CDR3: TGTGCCAGCAGTTTCCGGGGTAGGGGCTGGGGAAACACCATATATTTT.